What follows are 8 T cell receptor beta chains derived from one specimen sequenced in a study of blood T cell repertoires in COVID-19. Sequenced by immunoSEQ multiplex PCR; TCRdb stores in-frame clones only, minus some. The table lists over 45,000 clones, about 90% of them singletons. The material sequenced was peripheral blood. The source of these receptors is an older man in a cohort sampled during active COVID-19.

V usage is TRBV6-5 and J usage is TRBJ1-1; 10 bases align to TRBD1. With V trimmed by 6 bases and J by 6 bases, 7 bases remained unmatched. CDR3 size: 14 residues. The V gene's germline CDR1 is MNHEY and CDR2 SVGAGI. The CDR3, as DNA: TGTGCCAGCAGCCATGACAGGGGGCATGCTGAAGCTTTCTTT. This codes for CASSHDRGHAEAFF.

The chain is built from TRBV10-3 and TRBJ1-6; 9 bases are shared with TRBD1. Germline assignment: CDR1 ENHRY and CDR2 SYGVKD. V shed 4 bases and J 4 bases; nucleotides not matched to a gene: 2. The length of the CDR3 is 15 residues. In nucleotides, the CDR3 is TGTGCCATCAGTGCTGGGACAGGGTATAATTCACCCCTCCACTTT. It translates to CAISAGTGYNSPLHF.

This chain links TRBV6-5 with TRBJ1-5; no clear D. The V end lost 6 bases, the J end lost 4 bases, and 7 bases lay between the germline ends. This CDR3 spans 12 amino acids. Germline loops: CDR1 MNHEY, CDR2 SVGAGI. CDR3 loop: CASRASNQPQHF. The CDR3 DNA follows: TGTGCCAGCAGAGCATCGAATCAGCCCCAGCATTTT.

This chain joins TRBV6-2 or TRBV6-3 and TRBJ2-7; 9 nucleotides line up with TRBD2. V dropped 4 bases and J dropped 2; count of bases not matched to a gene: 3. Looked up from germline, CDR1 is MNHEY and CDR2 is SVGEGT. The CDR3 covers 14 residues. The CDR3 sequence is CASSSSGRPYEQYF. The CDR3 DNA reads TGTGCCAGCAGTTCCAGCGGGAGGCCCTACGAGCAGTACTTC.

The J gene is TRBJ2-3, the V gene TRBV19, with D tentatively TRBD1 (5 bases). Trimming stripped 11 bases from V and 7 bases from J, with 19 bases between. Germline lookup yields CDR1 LNHDA and CDR2 SQIVND (reference sequence). There are 13 residues in the CDR3. The CDR3 spells CAVGFGAGYTQYF. CDR3 nucleotides: TGTGCCGTTGGATTTGGGGCAGGCTATACGCAGTATTTT.

The chain combines TRBV19 with TRBJ1-2; 7 bases are a match to TRBD1. Germline CDR1 and CDR2: LNHDA and SQIVND (reference sequence). V lost 7 bases and J lost 8; bases outside the gene matches: 7. The length of the CDR3 is 12 residues. The CDR3 nucleotides read TGTGCCAGTACCCTAACAGGGGTAGGCTACACCTTC. Protein: CASTLTGVGYTF.

The gene calls are TRBV7-2 and TRBJ1-5, with D possibly being TRBD1 (5 bases). The CDR3 is 16 amino acids. V was trimmed by 6 bases and J by 2 bases, leaving 17 bases between them. The germline gives CDR1 SGHTA, CDR2 FQGNSA. The CDR3 spells CASSAGTQGRNQPQHF. CDR3 nucleotides: TGTGCCAGCAGTGCCGGGACTCAGGGTCGCAATCAGCCCCAGCATTTT.

The J gene is TRBJ2-2, the V gene TRBV19, with TRBD2 identical over 8 bases. Trimming took 5 bases from V and 0 from J; bases not matched to a gene: 5. CDR3 size: 16 residues. CDR1 is LNHDA and CDR2 is SQIVND in the germline V gene (reference sequence). CDR3 region: CASSDRGGANTGELFF. CDR3 coding DNA: TGTGCCAGTAGTGACCGGGGGGGCGCGAACACCGGGGAGCTGTTTTTT.